A single sample gave rise to the 30 T cell receptor beta chains below, sequenced in a study of T cell repertoires in cytomegalovirus infection. TCRdb re-derived calls from the reads in MiXCR, one entry per CDR3 protein. The profile shows about 740,000 distinct CDR3 sequences, 35% to 45% of them singletons. Sequencing was carried out using PBMCs. All receptors derive from a human donor in good health (CMV status not recorded). Some clones in this sample may be carry-over from other donors' samples.

The rearrangement links TRBV6-4 to TRBJ1-5; 7 bases line up with TRBD1. The CDR3 contains 16 residues. Germline CDR1 reads MRHNA; CDR2 reads SNTAGT. V shed 0 bases and J 3 bases; nucleotides not matched to a gene: 5. CDR3 loop: CASSDSTGLNNQPQHF. DNA of the CDR3: TGTGCCAGCAGTGACTCGACAGGGTTGAACAATCAGCCCCAGCATTTT.

This rearrangement joins TRBV19 to TRBJ2-1; D remains ambiguous. Germline V gene lookup returns CDR1 LNHDA and CDR2 SQIVND (reference sequence). The CDR3 totals 14 residues. Between the trimmed V and J ends, which lost 0 bases and 2 bases, there was a span of 5 bases. The CDR3 spells CASSIDGTYNEQFF. The CDR3 region has the DNA TGTGCCAGTAGTATAGATGGCACCTACAATGAGCAGTTCTTC.

This clonotype was counted a few times. The rearrangement uses TRBV7-8 and TRBJ2-5; no clear D. Trimming cost V 0 bases and J 0 bases, with 8 bases left between them. The CDR3 is made up of 15 amino acids. CDR1 is SGHVS, CDR2 FQNEAQ, per germline. CDR3 region: CASSLATEDQETQYF. CDR3 nucleotides: TGTGCCAGCAGCTTAGCGACCGAGGACCAAGAGACCCAGTACTTC.

This clonotype was counted a few times. The chain joins TRBV7-9 to TRBJ1-1; D is ambiguous. CDR1 SEHNR and CDR2 FQNEAQ come from the germline V gene (reference sequence). V lost 6 bases to trimming and J lost 1 base, with 6 bases between them. The CDR3 contains 12 residues. The CDR3 loop reads CASSRSNTEAFF. The CDR3 coding sequence is TGTGCCAGCAGTCGGTCGAACACTGAAGCTTTCTTT.

The sample holds a few counts of this clonotype. The chain combines TRBV6-1 with TRBJ1-1, with D perhaps TRBD1 (5 bases). CDR1 and CDR2 from the germline V gene are MNHNS and SASEGT. Trimming stripped 2 bases from V and 1 base from J, with 17 bases between. CDR3 length: 17 residues. The CDR3 loop is CASSEPLRGWTNTEAFF. The CDR3 coding sequence is TGTGCCAGCAGTGAACCCTTAAGGGGTTGGACGAACACTGAAGCTTTCTTT.

The sample holds a few counts of this clonotype. The chain links TRBV6-6 to TRBJ2-7; D possibly uses TRBD1 or TRBD2 (5 bases each). This CDR3 comprises 15 residues. V gave up 2 bases and J gave up 9 bases, with 20 bases separating them. Looked up from germline, CDR1 is MNHNY and CDR2 is SVGAGI (reference sequence). The CDR3 region is CASSYAQGPSLGQYF. The CDR3 bases are TGTGCCAGCAGTTACGCGCAGGGACCCTCTCTCGGGCAGTACTTC.

This chain connects TRBV5-1 to TRBJ1-1; the D gene is possibly TRBD1 (5 bases). Per the germline V gene, CDR1 is SGHRS and CDR2 is YFSETQ. The CDR3 consists of 14 residues. V was shortened by 4 bases and J by 4 bases, with 14 bases between the two germline ends. In DNA form, the CDR3 reads TGCGCCAGCAGCCTGGATTCGGGGGTCACTGAAGCTTTCTTT. Protein sequence: CASSLDSGVTEAFF.

The chain employs TRBV12-3 or TRBV12-4 and TRBJ1-2; possible D gene TRBD1, 5 bases. V lost 5 bases and J lost 0, with 10 bases in between. The CDR3 length is 14 residues. The CDR3 nucleotides read TGTGCCAGCAGTCCAGGGCCCTCTAACTATGGCTACACCTTC. Amino acids: CASSPGPSNYGYTF.

In the case of this clonotype: With a much larger clone just one base away, this may be a read error. The chain combines TRBV6-1 with TRBJ1-1; D is perhaps TRBD1 (6 bases). The germline V gene encodes CDR1 MNHNS and CDR2 SASEGT. CDR3 length equals 15 residues. CDR3 nucleotides: TGTACCAGCAGTTACCGGGGACAACCGAACACTGAAGCTTTCTTT. It is translated as CTSSYRGQPNTEAFF.

The CDR3 spells CASSLGARKVGEQYF. CDR3 bases: TGTGCCAGCAGCTTAGGGGCCCGCAAGGTGGGCGAGCAGTACTTC. The genes are TRBV7-6 and TRBJ2-7; D uncertain. This CDR3 is built from 15 residues. V lost 1 base and J 6 bases, leaving 16 bases between the germline ends. Germline loops: CDR1 SGHVS, CDR2 FNYEAQ. Based on the CDR3 plus reference TRBV7-6 and TRBJ2-7, the full variable domain is GAGVSQSPRYKVTKRGQDVALRCDPISGHVSLYWYRQALGQGPEFLTYFNYEAQQDKSGLPNDRFSAERPEGSISTLTIQRTEQRDSAMYRCASSLGARKVGEQYFGPGTRLTVT.

The rearrangement joins TRBV28 to TRBJ1-1; D not resolved. Trimming took 5 bases from V and 1 from J, leaving 20 bases between them. CDR1 and CDR2 from the germline V gene are MDHEN and SYDVKM. This CDR3 has 17 residues. In DNA form, the CDR3 reads TGTGCCAGCAGTACTGGCCCGGGGTTGGGTTGGAACACTGAAGCTTTCTTT. As protein: CASSTGPGLGWNTEAFF.

The gene calls are TRBV7-9 and TRBJ2-7; D is ambiguous. The CDR3 loop spans 13 amino acids. The V gene's germline CDR1 is SEHNR and CDR2 FQNEAQ (reference sequence). V lost 7 bases and J lost 6, with 16 bases in between. CDR3 nucleotides: TGTGCCAGCAATGTGGGCAGCCAAGCCGAGCAGTACTTC. Its protein product is CASNVGSQAEQYF.

The chain has TRBV5-1 and TRBJ2-2; D unresolved. The V gene's germline CDR1 is SGHRS and CDR2 YFSETQ. This CDR3 has 14 amino acids. Trimming shortened V by 7 bases and J by 3 bases, and 13 bases separated the two germline ends. CDR3 sequence (DNA): TGCGCCAGCCACCTGCTAGGCGACACCGGGGAGCTGTTTTTT. Its translation is CASHLLGDTGELFF. The full variable domain, in which reference TRBV5-1 and TRBJ2-2 provide the parts outside the CDR3, is KAGVTQTPRYLIKTRGQQVTLSCSPISGHRSVSWYQQTPGQGLQFLFEYFSETQRNKGNFPGRFSGRQFSNSRSEMNVSTLELGDSALYLCASHLLGDTGELFFGEGSRLTVL.

Concerning this clonotype: The germline gene is not matched at one end of the junction; a read error may be the cause. The V and J genes are TRBV7-9 and TRBJ2-1; the match to TRBD2 covers 7 bases. Germline values: CDR1 SEHNR, CDR2 FQNEAQ (reference sequence). The CDR3 runs 12 residues. Here the CDR3 DNA reads TGTGCCAGCAGCCTAGCGGTTCGCGAGCAGTTCTTC. This codes for CASSLAVREQFF.

V usage is TRBV25-1 and J usage is TRBJ1-1; D ambiguous. Germline assignment: CDR1 MGHDK and CDR2 SYGVNS. The V end was cut by 6 bases, the J end by 1 base, with 12 bases between. This CDR3 is 14 amino acids long. The CDR3 nucleotides are TGTGCCAGCAGCGCTATGTCTGGGAACACTGAAGCTTTCTTT. It is translated as CASSAMSGNTEAFF.

This clonotype has more than one count but fewer than ten. A read error may produce the germline difference seen at one junction end. The chain employs TRBV3-1 and TRBJ2-1; D call uncertain. The CDR3 has 13 residues. Germline lookup yields CDR1 LGHDT and CDR2 YNNKEL (reference sequence). This CDR3 is CASSQDPKNEQFF. CDR3 bases: TGTGCCAGCAGTCAAGACCCAAAGAATGAGCAGTTCTTC.

V gene TRBV6-5 combines with J gene TRBJ1-2; D unclear. V was trimmed by 7 bases and J by 8 bases, leaving 23 bases between them. Germline lookup yields CDR1 MNHEY and CDR2 SVGAGI. The CDR3 has 15 residues. CDR3 protein: CASTRTGNALRGYTF. The CDR3 DNA follows: TGTGCCAGCACCAGGACGGGGAATGCCCTCCGGGGCTACACCTTC.

This clonotype has a handful of counts. The chain joins TRBV28 to TRBJ2-4, with no clear D. The length of the CDR3 is 15 residues. Germline CDR1 MDHEN, CDR2 SYDVKM. Trimming stripped 6 bases from V and 0 bases from J, with 12 bases between. CDR3 in DNA: TGTGCCAGCAGCTCCACCCACGGAGCCAAAAACATTCAGTACTTC. Translation: CASSSTHGAKNIQYF.

This rearrangement joins TRBV12-3 or TRBV12-4 to TRBJ2-2, with TRBD2 as a possible D gene (6 bases). The CDR3 totals 16 residues. V was cut by 7 bases and J by 5 bases, with 20 bases left in between. The CDR3 loop is CASNPSGVEKTGELFF. DNA for the CDR3: TGTGCCAGCAACCCGTCGGGAGTGGAAAAAACCGGGGAGCTGTTTTTT.

The V gene is TRBV9, the J gene TRBJ1-1, with 8 positions matching TRBD1. The germline gives CDR1 SGDLS, CDR2 YYNGEE. This CDR3 is built from 18 residues. The J segment lost 3 bases and the V segment lost 0 bases, leaving 13 bases of the junction unmatched. The CDR3 region has the DNA TGTGCCAGCAGCGTAGGGGGAAGAGGACAGGGTGGTGACACTGAAGCTTTCTTT. This sequence encodes CASSVGGRGQGGDTEAFF.

The chain has TRBV28 and TRBJ1-1, with D possibly matching TRBD1 (5 bases). This CDR3 spans 15 amino acids. V lost 2 bases and J 6 bases, leaving 16 bases between the germline ends. CDR1 and CDR2 (germline): MDHEN, SYDVKM. The CDR3 sequence: CASSLGGQGGPEAFF. The CDR3, as DNA: TGTGCCAGCAGTTTAGGTGGTCAGGGCGGTCCTGAAGCTTTCTTT. Full variable domain (outside the CDR3, taken from reference TRBV28 and TRBJ1-1): DVKVTQSSRYLVKRTGEKVFLECVQDMDHENMFWYRQDPGLGLRLIYFSYDVKMKEKGDIPEGYSVSREKKERFSLILESASTNQTSMYLCASSLGGQGGPEAFFGQGTRLTVV.

In its sample, this clonotype was seen a few times. The chain couples TRBV7-9 to TRBJ2-5, with D possibly TRBD1 on 6 matching bases. V was shortened by 4 bases and J by 2 bases, with 14 bases between the two germline ends. This CDR3 has 15 residues. Looked up from germline, CDR1 is SEHNR and CDR2 is FQNEAQ (reference sequence). The CDR3 spells CASSSPRTDQETQYF. The CDR3 region has the DNA TGTGCCAGCAGCTCCCCCCGGACAGATCAAGAGACCCAGTACTTC.

This chain links TRBV27 with TRBJ2-4; TRBD2 matches 7 bases. Germline V gene data show CDR1 as MNHEY and CDR2 as SMNVEV (reference sequence). The CDR3 loop spans 14 amino acids. V was clipped by 6 bases and J by 8 bases; unmatched bases: 10. CDR3 protein: CASSRRRGVDIQYF. As DNA, the CDR3 is TGTGCCAGCAGCCGCCGTCGGGGGGTGGACATTCAGTACTTC.

This sequence joins TRBV28 and TRBJ1-1; no clear D gene. Deletions cut 5 bases from V and 4 bases from J, with 17 bases between. The CDR3 contains 15 residues. Germline CDR1 reads MDHEN; CDR2 reads SYDVKM. CDR3: CASSPVARRVTEAFF. In DNA, the CDR3 is TGTGCCAGCAGTCCCGTGGCCCGAAGGGTCACTGAAGCTTTCTTT.

This clonotype was seen only a few times. This chain joins TRBV7-6 and TRBJ2-1; no clear D gene. Germline CDR1 and CDR2: SGHVS and FNYEAQ. Trimming shortened V by 3 bases and J by 16 bases, and 19 bases separated the two germline ends. This CDR3 spans 13 amino acids. The CDR3 DNA reads TGTGCCAGCAGCTTCCGCCCGCTTCGGAGCCAATTCTTC. It yields the protein CASSFRPLRSQFF.

The table lists this clonotype with a few counts. The rearrangement links TRBV6-5 to TRBJ2-2; D is uncertain. CDR3 length: 11 amino acids. Deletions cut 5 bases from V and 5 bases from J, with 3 bases between. The V gene's germline CDR1 is MNHEY and CDR2 SVGAGI. The CDR3, as DNA: TGTGCCAGCAGTGGGACCGGGGAGCTGTTTTTT. This translates into CASSGTGELFF.

This clonotype was counted only a few times. The rearrangement links TRBV2 to TRBJ2-1; the D is unclear. Germline loops: CDR1 SNHLY, CDR2 FYNNEI. CDR3 length: 11 residues. V was shortened by 7 bases and J by 9 bases, with 10 bases between the two germline ends. In DNA, the CDR3 is TGTGCCAGCAATGGCGCGATTGAGCAGTTCTTC. It translates to CASNGAIEQFF.

This chain links TRBV10-3 with TRBJ2-7; possibly TRBD1 for D (5 bases). The CDR3 sequence is 12 residues long. Trimming pared 6 bases from V and 6 bases from J, leaving 12 bases between. Germline CDR1 is ENHRY and CDR2 is SYGVKD. The CDR3 nucleotides are TGTGCCATCAGCCCAAAGGGGATCGAGCAGTACTTC. This encodes CAISPKGIEQYF.

J is TRBJ1-5 and V is TRBV19; TRBD1 agrees at 8 bases. With V trimmed by 6 bases and J by 7 bases, 14 bases remained unmatched. In germline, CDR1 is LNHDA, CDR2 SQIVND (reference sequence). The CDR3 has 16 amino acids. CDR3 in amino acids: CASRTHLGQGGQPQHF. The CDR3 region has the DNA TGTGCCAGTAGGACCCACCTCGGACAGGGTGGGCAGCCCCAGCATTTT.

The table lists this clonotype with a few counts. V usage is TRBV7-9 and J usage is TRBJ2-1; 8 nucleotides line up with TRBD2. The CDR3 runs to 14 residues. Germline V lookup: CDR1 SEHNR, CDR2 FQNEAQ (reference sequence). The J segment lost 9 bases and the V segment lost 5 bases, leaving 9 bases of the junction unmatched. DNA for the CDR3: TGTGCCAGCAGCCGTAGCGGGAAGGGCGGTGAGCAGTTCTTC. This sequence encodes CASSRSGKGGEQFF.